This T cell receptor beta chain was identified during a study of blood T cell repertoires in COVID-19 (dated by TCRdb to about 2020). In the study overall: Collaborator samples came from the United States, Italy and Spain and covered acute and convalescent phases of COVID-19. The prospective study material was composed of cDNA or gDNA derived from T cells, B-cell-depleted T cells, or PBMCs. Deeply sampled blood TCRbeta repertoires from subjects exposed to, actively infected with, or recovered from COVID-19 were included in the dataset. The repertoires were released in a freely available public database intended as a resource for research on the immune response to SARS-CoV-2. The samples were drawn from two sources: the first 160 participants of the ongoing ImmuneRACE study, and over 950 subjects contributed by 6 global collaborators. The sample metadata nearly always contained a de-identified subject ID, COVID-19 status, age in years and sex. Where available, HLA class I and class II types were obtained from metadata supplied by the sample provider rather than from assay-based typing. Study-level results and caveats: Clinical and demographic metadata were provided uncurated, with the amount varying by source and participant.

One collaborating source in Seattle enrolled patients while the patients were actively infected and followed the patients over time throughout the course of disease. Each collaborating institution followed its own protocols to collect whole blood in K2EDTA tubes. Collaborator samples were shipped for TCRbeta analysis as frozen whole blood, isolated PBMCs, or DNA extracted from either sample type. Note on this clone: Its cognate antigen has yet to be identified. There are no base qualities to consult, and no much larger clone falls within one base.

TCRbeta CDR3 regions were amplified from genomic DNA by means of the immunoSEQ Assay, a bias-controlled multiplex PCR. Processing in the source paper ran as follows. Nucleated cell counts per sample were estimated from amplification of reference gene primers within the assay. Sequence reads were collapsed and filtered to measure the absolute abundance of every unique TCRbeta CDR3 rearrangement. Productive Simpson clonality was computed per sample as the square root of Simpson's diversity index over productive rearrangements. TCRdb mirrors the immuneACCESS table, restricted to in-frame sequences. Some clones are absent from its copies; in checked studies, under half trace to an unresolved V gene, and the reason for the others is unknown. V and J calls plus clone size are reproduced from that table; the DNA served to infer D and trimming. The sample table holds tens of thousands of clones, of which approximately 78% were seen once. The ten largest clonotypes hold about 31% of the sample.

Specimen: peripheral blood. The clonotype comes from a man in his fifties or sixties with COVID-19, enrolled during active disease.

CDR3 protein: CASSLTSGGTDTQYF. The nucleotide sequence reads as follows: TGTGCCAGCAGTCTGACTAGCGGGGGCACAGATACGCAGTATTTT. The V gene is TRBV11-3 and the J gene is TRBJ2-3, and 11 junction bases match TRBD2. The cysteine opens and the phenylalanine closes a CDR3 of 15 amino acids. Only the CDR3 region is kept as DNA, spanning 45 bases read in frame from base 1. The germline V gene encodes CDR1 SGHNT and CDR2 YENEEA. V and J are trimmed by 6 bases and 1 base, and the gene matches miss 3 bases of the junction.